Listed here are 6 T cell receptor beta chains from one sample, sequenced in a study of high-grade serous ovarian cancer treatment subgroups. Tumor tissue was taken before any definitive surgery or chemotherapy was given. Profiling relied on immunoSEQ multiplex PCR, and the TCRdb table lists in-frame clones only, not all of them. This sample has roughly 4,100 clones; 60% to 80% occur once, and the top ten carry approximately 12%. The sample consisted of tumor tissue. These receptors all stem from a human donor with high-grade serous ovarian cancer.

This clone showed up just a few times. CDR3 bases: TGTGCCAGTAGCAGGAGGAGGGAGACTGAAGCTTTCTTT. This encodes CASSRRRETEAFF. This chain connects TRBV19 to TRBJ1-1, with no clear D. CDR1 and CDR2 from the germline V gene are LNHDA and SQIVND (reference sequence). V dropped 6 bases and J dropped 5 bases, with 13 bases sitting between them. The CDR3 has 13 amino acids.

The V and J genes are TRBV7-9 and TRBJ2-2; D may be TRBD1 (5 bases). Trimming stripped 11 bases from V and 4 bases from J, with 17 bases between. CDR1 is SEHNR, CDR2 FQNEAQ, per germline (reference sequence). The length of the CDR3 is 14 residues. The CDR3 sequence: CARSGQGLTGELFF. CDR3 DNA sequence: TGTGCCCGCTCAGGGCAGGGCCTCACCGGGGAGCTGTTTTTT.

The chain recombines TRBV30 with TRBJ2-1, with 8 bases fitting TRBD2. V was clipped by 3 bases and J by 8 bases; unmatched bases: 18. Germline V gives CDR1 GTSNPN, CDR2 SVGIG (reference sequence). CDR3 length equals 17 residues. The CDR3, as DNA: TGTGCCTGGAGCGCAGAACCCGGGACTAGGGGGTGGTATGAGCAGTTCTTC. Its translation is CAWSAEPGTRGWYEQFF.

The chain employs TRBV15 and TRBJ1-4; D is perhaps TRBD1 (6 bases). Germline V gene sequence: CDR1 LNHNV, CDR2 YYDKDF (reference sequence). The CDR3 sequence is 16 residues long. Between the trimmed V and J ends, which lost 0 bases and 4 bases, there was a span of 12 bases. The CDR3 sequence: CATSRDSGVGNEKLFF. CDR3 coding DNA: TGTGCCACCAGCAGAGATTCAGGGGTCGGTAATGAAAAACTGTTTTTT.

The chain couples TRBV16 to TRBJ1-6, with D tentatively TRBD1 (5 bases). The germline V gene encodes CDR1 KGHSY and CDR2 FQNENV. Trimming pared 0 bases from V and 9 bases from J, leaving 15 bases between. The CDR3 consists of 16 residues. The CDR3 region has the DNA TGTGCCAGCAGCCAATCGTGGGCAGGGCGAGGTTCACCCCTCCACTTT. Translating it yields CASSQSWAGRGSPLHF.

The V call is TRBV29-1, the J call TRBJ1-2; D call uncertain. Germline values: CDR1 SQVTM, CDR2 ANQGSEA. V lost 7 bases to trimming and J lost 6 bases, with 12 bases between them. The CDR3 covers 11 residues. The CDR3 DNA reads as TGCAGCGGATCTCCCACGAATGGCTACACCTTC. It is translated as CSGSPTNGYTF.